The 29 T cell receptor beta chains in this list originate from one sample, sequenced in a study of blood T cell repertoires in COVID-19. Sequencing used immunoSEQ multiplex PCR; TCRdb keeps in-frame clones, though not all of them. This table has around 93,000 clones, more than 75% appearing once. Material for sequencing was peripheral blood. Source of these receptors: a human donor in a cohort sampled during active COVID-19.

The V and J genes are TRBV7-3 and TRBJ2-2; weak D call: TRBD1 (6 bases). The CDR3 has 14 residues. Per the germline V gene, CDR1 is SGHTA and CDR2 is FQGTGA. V was trimmed by 5 bases and J by 5 bases, leaving 12 bases between them. CDR3 sequence: CASSPGAETGELFF. The CDR3 region has the DNA TGTGCCAGCAGCCCAGGGGCAGAAACCGGGGAGCTGTTTTTT. The whole variable domain, remainder taken from reference TRBV7-3 and TRBJ2-2, is GAGVSQTPSNKVTEKGKYVELRCDPISGHTALYWYRQSLGQGPEFLIYFQGTGAADDSGLPNDRFFAVRPEGSVSTLKIQRTERGDSAVYLCASSPGAETGELFFGEGSRLTVL.

CDR3 DNA sequence: TGTGCCAGCAGTCCTCAGGGGGCCGGGGGGAGAGAGACCCAGTACTTC. This codes for CASSPQGAGGRETQYF. The chain has TRBV27 and TRBJ2-5, with D maybe TRBD1 (8 bases). CDR1 is MNHEY and CDR2 is SMNVEV in the germline V gene (reference sequence). The CDR3 is 16 residues long. The ends were cut back, 5 bases at V and 4 bases at J, with 20 bases in the middle.

The rearrangement joins TRBV9 to TRBJ2-3; D is unclear. This CDR3 is built from 14 residues. The germline V gene has CDR1 SGDLS and CDR2 YYNGEE. V dropped 6 bases and J dropped 2 bases, with 13 bases sitting between them. CDR3 nucleotides: TGTGCCAGCACCTCGCTGGAGCCCACAGATACGCAGTATTTT. It translates to CASTSLEPTDTQYF. Full variable domain (remainder filled in from reference TRBV9 and TRBJ2-3): DSGVTQTPKHLITATGQRVTLRCSPRSGDLSVYWYQQSLDQGLQFLIQYYNGEERAKGNILERFSAQQFPDLHSELNLSSLELGDSALYFCASTSLEPTDTQYFGPGTRLTVL.

The chain is built from TRBV10-2 and TRBJ2-1; TRBD2 aligns across 8 bases. Germline assignment: CDR1 WSHSY and CDR2 SAAADI. V shed 3 bases and J 5 bases; nucleotides not matched to a gene: 6. The CDR3 length is 15 residues. The CDR3 DNA sequence: TGCGCCAGCAGTGAAGGAGCGGGAGCAAACAATGAGCAGTTCTTC. Translated: CASSEGAGANNEQFF.

The rearrangement uses TRBV7-8 and TRBJ2-2; 7 nucleotides align to TRBD2. Germline V CDR1 and CDR2: SGHVS, FQNEAQ. This CDR3 contains 17 residues. Trimming at V came to 1 base and at J to 1 base, leaving 6 bases not matched to a gene. The CDR3 bases are TGTGCCAGCAGCTTAGTCAGCAGGGAGGGGAACACCGGGGAGCTGTTTTTT. As protein: CASSLVSREGNTGELFF. The variable domain in full, completed from reference TRBV7-8 and TRBJ2-2, reads GAGVSQSPRYKVAKRGQDVALRCDPISGHVSLFWYQQALGQGPEFLTYFQNEAQLDKSGLPSDRFFAERPEGSVSTLKIQRTQQEDSAVYLCASSLVSREGNTGELFFGEGSRLTVL.

The rearrangement joins TRBV2 to TRBJ2-3, with 7 bases lining up with TRBD1. Per the germline V gene, CDR1 is SNHLY and CDR2 is FYNNEI. Trimming took 3 bases from V and 1 from J; bases not matched to a gene: 4. The CDR3 length is 15 residues. The CDR3 here is CASSDRGIRTDTQYF. The CDR3 DNA follows: TGTGCCAGCAGTGACAGGGGGATCCGCACAGATACGCAGTATTTT.

The chain is built from TRBV1 and TRBJ1-2; the table's D gene call, TRBD1, was not cross checked with the DNA. TRBV1 constitutes a pseudogene. The CDR3 length is 14 residues. DNA for the CDR3: TGCACCAGCAGCCAACAGGGAAAGGTCTATGGCTACACCTTC. Protein: CTSSQQGKVYGYTF.

The chain links TRBV3-1 (or the pseudogene TRBV3-2) to TRBJ2-5, with D maybe TRBD2 (5 bases). The V end lost 1 base, the J end lost 6 bases, and 9 bases lay between the germline ends. The CDR3 has 13 residues. CDR1 and CDR2 (germline): LGHDT, YNNKEL (reference sequence). CDR3 residues: CASSQGGSQTQYF. The CDR3 nucleotides read TGTGCCAGCAGCCAAGGAGGGTCTCAGACCCAGTACTTC.

This chain links TRBV6-5 with TRBJ1-1; no definite D call. There are 14 residues in the CDR3. The germline V gene encodes CDR1 MNHEY and CDR2 SVGAGI. V was cut by 7 bases and J by 1 base, with 13 bases left in between. The CDR3 spells CASKPWRTNTEAFF. In nucleotides, the CDR3 is TGTGCCAGCAAACCATGGAGGACGAACACTGAAGCTTTCTTT.

The chain joins TRBV5-6 to TRBJ2-3; D may be TRBD2 (6 bases). The V gene's germline CDR1 is SGHDT and CDR2 YYEEEE. This CDR3 contains 15 residues. V shed 4 bases and J shed 2 bases, with 14 bases lying between them. The DNA for the CDR3 is TGTGCCAGCAGCCCAGCGCGGGGAATCACAGATACGCAGTATTTT. It specifies CASSPARGITDTQYF.

The chain carries TRBV10-3 and TRBJ1-5; TRBD1 matches at 11 bases. This CDR3 has 15 residues. From germline, CDR1 is ENHRY and CDR2 SYGVKD. With 6 bases clipped from V and 5 bases from J, the junction kept 6 bases outside the gene matches. CDR3 amino acids: CAIREPGQGDQPQHF. In DNA, the CDR3 is TGTGCCATCAGAGAGCCGGGACAGGGGGATCAGCCCCAGCATTTT.

V usage is TRBV11-2 and J usage is TRBJ2-1, with 8 nucleotides matching TRBD1. The germline CDR1 and CDR2 sequences are SGHAT and FQNNGV. CDR3 length equals 15 residues. The V gene end was trimmed by 1 base and the J gene end by 9 bases; junction bases not matched to a gene: 8. CDR3 nucleotides: TGTGCCAGCAGCTTAGGCCCAGGGGGCGCTAGTGAGCAGTTCTTC. Translating gives CASSLGPGGASEQFF.

The chain links TRBV9 to TRBJ1-2; 11 nucleotides line up with TRBD1. Losses at the gene ends were 5 bases for V and 3 bases for J; bases not matched to a gene: 6. There are 15 residues in the CDR3. In germline, CDR1 is SGDLS, CDR2 YYNGEE. CDR3 protein: CASSGGQGAYYGYTF. As DNA, the CDR3 is TGTGCCAGCAGTGGAGGACAGGGGGCCTACTATGGCTACACCTTC.

The V and J genes are TRBV5-1 and TRBJ1-6; tentatively, D is TRBD1 (6 bases). Germline CDR1 and CDR2: SGHRS and YFSETQ. The CDR3 is made up of 15 amino acids. Trimming removed 0 bases from V and 10 bases from J, with 14 bases in between. For the CDR3, the DNA is TGCGCCAGCAGCTTGGGTCAGGGGCTGGGCTCACCCCTCCACTTT. Translating gives CASSLGQGLGSPLHF.

The chain recombines TRBV7-2 with TRBJ1-6; D is unresolved. The V and J ends lost 1 base and 8 bases respectively, with 12 bases between them. Germline assignment: CDR1 SGHTA and CDR2 FQGNSA. The CDR3 sequence is 15 residues long. Here the CDR3 reads CASSLVEGIDSPLHF. In nucleotides, the CDR3 is TGTGCCAGCAGCTTAGTGGAGGGTATCGATTCACCCCTCCACTTT.

In this sample, this clone turned up once. This chain connects TRBV6-1 to TRBJ2-2; D is uncertain. Germline V CDR1 and CDR2: MNHNS, SASEGT. The length of the CDR3 is 14 residues. Trimming took off 3 bases at V and 1 base at J, with 6 bases between the two ends. The DNA of the CDR3 is TGTGCCAGCAGTGAGCGCTGGAACACCGGGGAGCTGTTTTTT. This encodes CASSERWNTGELFF.

This clone was detected only once. As DNA, the CDR3 is TGTGCCAGCAGCGCCCGACTAGCCAGTAGGGATACGCAGTATTTT. It encodes CASSARLASRDTQYF. The chain joins TRBV9 to TRBJ2-3, with TRBD2 matching over 7 bases. The germline V gene encodes CDR1 SGDLS and CDR2 YYNGEE. The V gene end was trimmed by 3 bases and the J gene end by 6 bases; junction bases not matched to a gene: 10. This CDR3 is built from 15 residues.

This chain uses TRBV19 with TRBJ2-1; TRBD2 aligns across 7 bases. Germline V gene data show CDR1 as LNHDA and CDR2 as SQIVND (reference sequence). The CDR3 runs to 13 residues. V gave up 7 bases and J gave up 9 bases; unmatched junction bases: 9. CDR3 DNA: TGTGCCAGTACCTCGCGGGAGATCAGTGAGCAGTTCTTC. Protein product: CASTSREISEQFF.

Here the CDR3 DNA reads TGTGCCAGTGCGGCAGGGAGGTATGGCTACACCTTC. Its protein product is CASAAGRYGYTF. V gene TRBV19 combines with J gene TRBJ1-2, with D tentatively TRBD1 (5 bases). Germline loops: CDR1 LNHDA, CDR2 SQIVND (reference sequence). CDR3 length: 12 amino acids. V was pared by 8 bases and J by 5 bases, with 12 bases between.

This clone was seen a single time. The chain is built from TRBV5-6 and TRBJ2-5; 12 bases are shared with TRBD2. Germline V lookup: CDR1 SGHDT, CDR2 YYEEEE. V trimming: 6 bases; J trimming: 6 bases; junction bases outside the gene matches: 12. The CDR3 runs to 16 residues. Here the CDR3 reads CASKEGLAGIWKTQYF. The CDR3 region has the DNA TGTGCCAGCAAGGAAGGACTAGCGGGGATTTGGAAGACCCAGTACTTC.

The V call is TRBV7-3, the J call TRBJ2-5; TRBD1 might be the D (6 bases). Between the trimmed V and J ends, which lost 5 bases and 3 bases, there was a span of 10 bases. Germline CDR1 is SGHTA and CDR2 is FQGTGA. The CDR3 spans 13 residues. CDR3 sequence: CASSAYREETQYF. CDR3 DNA sequence: TGTGCCAGCAGCGCATACAGGGAAGAGACCCAGTACTTC.

The chain joins TRBV19 to TRBJ2-5; the D is unclear. Per the germline V gene, CDR1 is LNHDA and CDR2 is SQIVND (reference sequence). The CDR3 contains 11 residues. V was trimmed by 5 bases and J by 1 base, leaving 2 bases between them. Written as DNA, the CDR3 is TGTGCCAGTAGTCTCCAAGAGACCCAGTACTTC. As protein: CASSLQETQYF. The variable domain in full, with the rest retrieved from reference TRBV19 and TRBJ2-5, is DGGITQSPKYLFRKEGQNVTLSCEQNLNHDAMYWYRQDPGQGLRLIYYSQIVNDFQKGDIAEGYSVSREKKESFPLTVTSAQKNPTAFYLCASSLQETQYFGPGTRLLVL.

The V gene is TRBV9, the J gene TRBJ1-1; TRBD1 matches at 9 bases. The trim removed 3 bases at V and 5 bases at J, leaving 8 bases unmatched. In germline, CDR1 is SGDLS, CDR2 YYNGEE. The CDR3 is 15 amino acids. The CDR3 DNA is TGTGCCAGCAGCGACCCCGGGACAGGGATAACTGAAGCTTTCTTT. Its protein is CASSDPGTGITEAFF.

This rearrangement joins TRBV29-1 to TRBJ2-1, with D unresolved. The CDR3 totals 12 residues. V was shortened by 7 bases and J by 7 bases, with 14 bases between the two germline ends. The germline gives CDR1 SQVTM, CDR2 ANQGSEA. DNA for the CDR3: TGCAGCGGCGCCCCTCACCCAAATGAGCAGTTCTTC. It translates to CSGAPHPNEQFF.

This clone was seen just once. V is TRBV19 and J is TRBJ1-1; D remains ambiguous. Germline V gene lookup returns CDR1 LNHDA and CDR2 SQIVND (reference sequence). The CDR3 sequence is 14 residues long. The ends were cut back, 1 base at V and 10 bases at J, with 16 bases in the middle. For the CDR3, the DNA is TGTGCCAGTAGTATAGGAACAACGTCGGGATCAGCTTTCTTT. Amino acid sequence: CASSIGTTSGSAFF.

This chain links TRBV5-1 with TRBJ1-3; D is perhaps TRBD1 (6 bases). Trimming removed 0 bases at V and 3 bases at J, with 13 bases between. The CDR3 runs to 16 residues. Germline loops: CDR1 SGHRS, CDR2 YFSETQ. This CDR3 is CASSLAGGQYGNTIYF. DNA of the CDR3: TGCGCCAGCAGCTTGGCCGGGGGGCAGTATGGAAACACCATATATTTT.

The chain is built from TRBV10-3 and TRBJ1-1; D remains unclear. The CDR3 has 15 residues. CDR1 is ENHRY and CDR2 is SYGVKD in the germline V gene. Trimming pared 2 bases from V and 1 base from J, leaving 11 bases between. The CDR3 spells CAISEGEIQNTEAFF. The CDR3 DNA sequence: TGTGCCATCAGTGAGGGAGAAATCCAGAACACTGAAGCTTTCTTT.

The genes are TRBV5-4 and TRBJ1-2; D uncertain. With 4 bases removed from V and 4 bases from J, the gap between germline ends came to 17 bases. Per the germline V gene, CDR1 is SGHNT and CDR2 is YYREEE (reference sequence). The length of the CDR3 is 15 residues. CDR3 sequence (DNA): TGTGCCAGCAGCACCAACCTTGATCTAGGCTATGGCTACACCTTC. Protein sequence: CASSTNLDLGYGYTF.

V and J are TRBV5-1 and TRBJ2-5, with TRBD2 identical over 8 bases. After removal of 1 base from V and 1 base from J, the junction contained 6 bases not matched to a gene. The germline V gene encodes CDR1 SGHRS and CDR2 YFSETQ. CDR3 size: 16 residues. The CDR3 DNA is TGCGCCAGCAGCTTGACTTCGGGGGGGCTCCAAGAGACCCAGTACTTC. Protein sequence: CASSLTSGGLQETQYF. Filled out from reference TRBV5-1 and TRBJ2-5, the complete variable domain reads KAGVTQTPRYLIKTRGQQVTLSCSPISGHRSVSWYQQTPGQGLQFLFEYFSETQRNKGNFPGRFSGRQFSNSRSEMNVSTLELGDSALYLCASSLTSGGLQETQYFGPGTRLLVL.